This TCR beta chain was captured by sequencing in a study of T cell changes during pregnancy in multiple sclerosis. Assay: immunoSEQ multiplex PCR; the TCRdb copy retains only in-frame clones and omits some. Found here are about 60,000 clones, roughly nine tenths of them singletons; the top ten hold about 0.8%. The sequenced sample was CD4+ T cells from peripheral blood mononuclear cells, obtained in the first trimester of pregnancy. The receptor's source is a female donor with multiple sclerosis, enrolled in a pregnancy study.

The CDR3 loop reads CASSSTGYREKLFF. CDR3 coding DNA: TGCGCCAGCAGCTCTACAGGGTATCGTGAAAAACTGTTTTTT. The V call is TRBV5-1, the J call TRBJ1-4, with TRBD1 as a possible D gene (6 bases). Trimming took off 3 bases at V and 7 bases at J, with 13 bases between the two ends. CDR1 is SGHRS and CDR2 is YFSETQ in the germline V gene. The CDR3 is made up of 14 amino acids.